This is a list of T cell receptor beta chains from one sample in a study of a mutant IDH1 vaccine in newly diagnosed glioma. The protocol was immunoSEQ multiplex PCR, while the TCRdb copy is restricted to in-frame clones and leaves out a portion. The sample yields around 50,000 clones, around four fifths seen once. Their recognized antigens are unknown. Here the sequenced sample was PBMCs, taken from a glioma patient whose treatment included an IDH1 peptide vaccine. These receptors were obtained from a woman aged 18-29 years with glioma. The CDR3 runs from the conserved cysteine through the conserved F or W. The D gene is left open where the match is weak. Rows give clone size only sometimes, using once, few, many, or a class for an expanded clone.

v_gene	abundance	d_gene	j_gene	CDR3nt	CDR3aa
TRBV2	once	.	TRBJ1-2	TGTGCCAGCAGTGTGCCAGGGACTAACTATGGCTACACCTTC	CASSVPGTNYGYTF
TRBV27	.	.	TRBJ2-1	TGTGCCAGCAGTTTAAACTGGAGGGCCTACAATGAGCAGTTCTTC	CASSLNWRAYNEQFF
TRBV5-1	once	TRBD1	TRBJ2-3	TGCGCCAGCAGCTTGGGCGCAGGGGGCGTCGGCACAGATACGCAGTATTTT	CASSLGAGGVGTDTQYF
TRBV5-6	.	.	TRBJ1-2	TGTGCCAGCAGCTTGGAACAGGGTGTACTCTATGGCTACACCTTC	CASSLEQGVLYGYTF
TRBV27	.	TRBD1	TRBJ1-5	TGTGCCAGCAGCCAGCAGGGGGGGGCGCAAGATCAGCCCCAGCATTTT	CASSQQGGAQDQPQHF
TRBV12-5	.	.	TRBJ2-1	TGTGCTAGTGGTACAGGGAACTGGAATGAGCAGTTCTTC	CASGTGNWNEQFF
TRBV2	once	.	TRBJ2-7	TGTGCCAGCAGTGAAGCGCTCTCGAGTAGTCACGAGCAGTACTTC	CASSEALSSSHEQYF
TRBV7-2	.	.	TRBJ2-7	TGTGCCAGCAGCCGTCTGGCGTTCTCCTACGAGCAGTACTTC	CASSRLAFSYEQYF
TRBV5-4	.	.	TRBJ2-1	TGTGCCAGCAGCCAGGGGACCACTGAGCAGTTCTTC	CASSQGTTEQFF
TRBV4-3	.	TRBD1	TRBJ1-1	TGCGCCAGCAGCCAAGGGGGACAGGGAAAGGTCACTGAAGCTTTCTTT	CASSQGGQGKVTEAFF
TRBV19	.	.	TRBJ1-5	TGTGCCAGTAGATCCGTGCCGGGGCCGATCGATCAGCCCCAGCATTTT	CASRSVPGPIDQPQHF
TRBV4-2	.	TRBD2	TRBJ2-3	TGTGCCAGCAGCCAAGAGGCTAGCGGGGGCCTACGGTGGGCAGATACGCAGTATTTT	CASSQEASGGLRWADTQYF
TRBV9	.	TRBD2	TRBJ2-1	TGTGCCAGCAGCGCTGGACTAGCGCTAAAGGAGGAGCAGTTCTTC	CASSAGLALKEEQFF
TRBV5-4	.	.	TRBJ2-1	TGTGCCAGCAGCCGGACGACTAGATCCCCCAATGAGCAGTTCTTC	CASSRTTRSPNEQFF
TRBV4-1	.	.	TRBJ1-4	TGCGCCAGCAGCCAAGCCCCAGGAACTAATGAAAAACTGTTTTTT	CASSQAPGTNEKLFF
TRBV6-6	.	TRBD1	TRBJ2-1	TGTGCCAGCAGTTACGAGAGGACAGGGCAGTTCTTC	CASSYERTGQFF
TRBV25-1	.	TRBD1	TRBJ1-1	TGTGCCAGCAGTGGGGGACAGGAGATCGGTGAAGCTTTCTTT	CASSGGQEIGEAFF
TRBV5-8	.	.	TRBJ1-6	TGTGCCAGCAGCTTGGAGGGGGGAAAGAATTCACCCCTCCACTTT	CASSLEGGKNSPLHF
TRBV29-1	.	.	TRBJ2-2	TGCAGCGTTTCCAGTCGAGGCACCGGGGAGCTGTTTTTT	CSVSSRGTGELFF
TRBV2	once	.	TRBJ2-1	TGTGCCAGCTGGGACATCCCCCTGATAAATGAGCAGTTCTTC	CASWDIPLINEQFF
TRBV29-1	few	.	TRBJ1-4	TGCAGCGCAGGGTCAACTAATGAAAAACTGTTTTTT	CSAGSTNEKLFF
TRBV7-9	.	.	TRBJ1-5	TGTGCCAGCAGCTTAGGTGGGGGCTCGAGCAATCAGCCCCAGCATTTT	CASSLGGGSSNQPQHF
TRBV25-1	.	.	TRBJ1-4	TGTGCCAGCAGTGAGCAGGGACGGTCTAATGAAAAACTGTTTTTT	CASSEQGRSNEKLFF
TRBV10-3	.	TRBD1	TRBJ1-6	TGTGCCATCAGTGAGTCGATGTCTGGACAGGGGGCGCTTAATTCACCCCTCCACTTT	CAISESMSGQGALNSPLHF
TRBV5-4	once	.	TRBJ1-1	TGTGCCAGCAGCGCCTTACAGGGTGACACTGAAGCTTTCTTT	CASSALQGDTEAFF
TRBV6-5	.	.	TRBJ1-3	TGTGTCCCTCAGGCCCGGGGGGCAGGAGGAAACACCATATATTTT	CVPQARGAGGNTIYF
TRBV5-5	.	.	TRBJ2-1	TGTGCCAGCAGCTTGGGCAGGGTGGGACATGAGCAGTTCTTC	CASSLGRVGHEQFF
TRBV6-5	few	TRBD2	TRBJ2-5	TGTGCCGCGCGGCTAGCGGGGGGCGGGGAGACCCAGTACTTC	CAARLAGGGETQYF
TRBV6-4	.	TRBD1	TRBJ2-2	TGTGCCAGCAGTGACTCGAAGGACAGGGGGGGAGGGACCGGGGAGCTGTTTTTT	CASSDSKDRGGGTGELFF
TRBV5-1	.	TRBD2	TRBJ2-1	TGCGCCAGCAGCTTGGGGGGGACTAGCGGAAATAATGAGCAGTTCTTC	CASSLGGTSGNNEQFF
TRBV2	.	.	TRBJ1-2	TGTGCCAGCAGTGAATCGGGGGCATATGGCTACACCTTC	CASSESGAYGYTF
TRBV9	once	.	TRBJ1-2	TGTGCCAGCAGCGTAGGGGGACCGGGACACTATGGCTACACCTTC	CASSVGGPGHYGYTF
TRBV19	.	.	TRBJ1-3	TGTGCCAGTAGTATCTCGACTTACTCTGGAAACACCATATATTTT	CASSISTYSGNTIYF
TRBV2	.	.	TRBJ2-2	TGTGCCAGCAGTGAAAAGAGGGAGCTGTTTTTT	CASSEKRELFF
TRBV19	once	.	TRBJ2-1	TGTGCCAGTAGTGCCGACCGAAGCTCCTACAATGAGCAGTTCTTC	CASSADRSSYNEQFF
TRBV15	.	TRBD1	TRBJ2-2	TGTGCCACCACCAAGGACAGGGCATCGAACACCGGGGAGCTGTTTTTT	CATTKDRASNTGELFF
TRBV7-8	.	TRBD1	TRBJ2-7	TGTGCCAGCAGCCTAACTCTTGGACAGGGGGACTACGAGCAGTACTTC	CASSLTLGQGDYEQYF
TRBV5-5	.	TRBD1	TRBJ1-2	TGTGCCAGCAGCTTAACCCAGACAGGGAAAGGCTACACCTTC	CASSLTQTGKGYTF
TRBV6-4	few	TRBD1	TRBJ1-1	TGTGCCAGCAGCGGAAACCTACTAGACAGGGACCCTGAAGCTTTCTTT	CASSGNLLDRDPEAFF
TRBV5-1	.	TRBD2	TRBJ2-2	TGCGCCAGCAGGGGACTAGCGGGAGAATCCGGGGAGCTGTTTTTT	CASRGLAGESGELFF
TRBV11-3	.	.	TRBJ1-4	TGTGCCAGCAGCTCCCGGGCCCGCTCTTCTGAAAAACTGTTTTTT	CASSSRARSSEKLFF
TRBV7-8	.	.	TRBJ1-2	TGTGCCAGCAGCTTAGCGATAGGGGGAGCTAACTATGGCTACACCTTC	CASSLAIGGANYGYTF
TRBV7-2	.	TRBD2	TRBJ2-2	TGTGCCAGCAGCCGGGGGGGGGTCCCCGGGGAGCTGTTTTTT	CASSRGGVPGELFF
TRBV25-1	.	.	TRBJ2-1	TGTGCCATTACGGGGGCCGGCACCTACAATGAGCAGTTCTTC	CAITGAGTYNEQFF
TRBV7-2	.	TRBD1	TRBJ2-1	TGTGCCAGTTTGGGACAGGCTTCCTACAATGAGCAGTTCTTC	CASLGQASYNEQFF
TRBV7-9	.	TRBD2	TRBJ2-7	TGTGCCAGCAGCTTTGGCGGGAGCAACGAGCAGTACTTC	CASSFGGSNEQYF
TRBV6-1	.	.	TRBJ2-1	TGTGCCAGCAGTGAAGCGCCCGCTTTCGAGGAGCAGTTCTTC	CASSEAPAFEEQFF
TRBV7-9	.	.	TRBJ2-7	TGTGCCAGCAGCTTACTAATAGGATGGGGTGGCGAGCAGTACTTC	CASSLLIGWGGEQYF
TRBV27	.	.	TRBJ1-5	TGTGCCAGCAGTCCCTCCTTGGGCAATCAGCCCCAGCATTTT	CASSPSLGNQPQHF
TRBV5-1	.	.	TRBJ2-5	TGCGCCAGCAGCTTGGTGGGAGAGACCCAGTACTTC	CASSLVGETQYF